This note documents a single TCR beta chain sequence. Germline CDR1 and CDR2: SNHLY and FYNNEI. This CDR3 is built from 14 residues. V trimming: 4 bases; J trimming: 8 bases; junction bases outside the gene matches: 5. This sample is drawn from a study of blood T cell repertoires in COVID-19. On the study more broadly: T cells, B-cell-depleted T cells, or PBMCs provided the cDNA or gDNA that served as material.

Authors' analysis steps: Researchers report that nucleated cell counts were estimated from reference gene primer amplification. TCRdb's copy holds only in-frame clones and misses some; the assay was immunoSEQ multiplex PCR. V, J and clone size are taken as reported in that table, and D and trimming were inferred from the DNA itself. Of a few hundred thousand clones listed, nearly 90% were seen once; the top ten hold 4% to 5%. The sample taken for sequencing was peripheral blood. This receptor was obtained from a woman aged 40-49 years who had recovered from COVID-19. The chain carries TRBV2 and TRBJ1-4; TRBD1 matches at 9 bases. The CDR3 reads CASSVNRGQEKLFF. In DNA form, the CDR3 reads TGTGCCAGCAGTGTAAACAGGGGGCAGGAAAAACTGTTTTTT.